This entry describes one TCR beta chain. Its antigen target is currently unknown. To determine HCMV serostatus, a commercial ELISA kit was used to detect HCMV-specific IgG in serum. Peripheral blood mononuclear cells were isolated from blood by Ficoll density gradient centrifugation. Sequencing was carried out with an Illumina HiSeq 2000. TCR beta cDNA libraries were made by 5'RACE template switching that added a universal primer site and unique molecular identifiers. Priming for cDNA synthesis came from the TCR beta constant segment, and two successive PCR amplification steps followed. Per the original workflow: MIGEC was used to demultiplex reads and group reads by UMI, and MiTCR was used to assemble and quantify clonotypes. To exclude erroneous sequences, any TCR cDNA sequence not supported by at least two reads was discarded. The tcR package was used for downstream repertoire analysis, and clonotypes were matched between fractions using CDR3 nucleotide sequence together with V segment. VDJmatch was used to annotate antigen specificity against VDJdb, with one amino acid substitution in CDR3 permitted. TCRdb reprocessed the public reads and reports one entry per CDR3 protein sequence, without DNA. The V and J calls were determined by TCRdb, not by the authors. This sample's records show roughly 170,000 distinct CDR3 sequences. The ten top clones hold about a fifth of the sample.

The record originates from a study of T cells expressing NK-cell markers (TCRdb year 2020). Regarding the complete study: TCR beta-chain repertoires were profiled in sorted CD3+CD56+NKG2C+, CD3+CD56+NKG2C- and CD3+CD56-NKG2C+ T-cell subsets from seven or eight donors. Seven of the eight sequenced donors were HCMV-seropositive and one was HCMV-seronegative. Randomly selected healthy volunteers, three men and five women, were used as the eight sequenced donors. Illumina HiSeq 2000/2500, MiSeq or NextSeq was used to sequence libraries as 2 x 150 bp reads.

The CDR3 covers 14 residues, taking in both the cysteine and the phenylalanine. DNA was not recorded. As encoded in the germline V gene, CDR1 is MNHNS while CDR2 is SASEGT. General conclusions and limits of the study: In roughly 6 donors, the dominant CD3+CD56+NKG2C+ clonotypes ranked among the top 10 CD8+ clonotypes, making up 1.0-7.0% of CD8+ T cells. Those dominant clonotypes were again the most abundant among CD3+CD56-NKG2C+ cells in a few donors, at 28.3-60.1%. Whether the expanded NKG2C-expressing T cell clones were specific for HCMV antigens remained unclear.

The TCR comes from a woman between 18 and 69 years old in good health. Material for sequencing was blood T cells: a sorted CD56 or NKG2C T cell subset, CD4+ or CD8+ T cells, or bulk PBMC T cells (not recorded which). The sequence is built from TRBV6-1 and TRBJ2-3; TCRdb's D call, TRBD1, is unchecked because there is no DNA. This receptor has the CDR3 CASRRTALTDTQYF.